The T cell receptor beta chain described here comes from a study of shared clonotypes between healthy human individuals. The study drew all its donors from Caucasian adults living in Nashville, Tennessee. The protocol was immunoSEQ multiplex PCR, while the TCRdb copy is restricted to in-frame clones and leaves out a portion. The sample carries some 510,000 clones, 79% recorded once. The V and J ends lost 3 bases and 9 bases respectively, with 6 bases between them. The CDR3 is 11 amino acids. CDR1 is KGHSH and CDR2 is LQKENI in the germline V gene. The receptor was isolated from a woman in her thirties or forties in good health. Some clones in this sample may be carry-over from other donors' samples. The V call is TRBV18, the J call TRBJ2-1; no definite D call. Source material: PBMCs. CDR3: CASSPEGEQFF. The CDR3 DNA is TGTGCCAGCTCACCGGAAGGTGAGCAGTTCTTC. Using reference TRBV18 and TRBJ2-1 for the parts outside the CDR3, the full variable domain is NAGVMQNPRHLVRRRGQEARLRCSPMKGHSHVYWYRQLPEEGLKFMVYLQKENIIDESGMPKERFSAEFPKEGPSILRIQQVVRGDSAAYFCASSPEGEQFFGPGTRLTVL.